This T cell receptor beta chain is drawn from a study of human T cells and chemical hapten exposure. Turning to the study itself: Upper-back patches of 0.01% DPC were read at 6 days. From small differences in pooled library volume came most of the variation in per-sample TCR yields. Study-wide points: TCRs whose frequency exceeded 1 in 1000 remained the same following DPC sensitization.

V was cut by 4 bases and J by 3 bases, with 14 bases left in between. The germline V gene has CDR1 SGHKS and CDR2 YYEKEE (reference sequence). CDR3 length: 15 residues. Each CDR3 protein is one row after TCRdb ran MiXCR on the RACE reads. The table shows approximately 73,000 distinct CDR3 sequences, with 9% to 12% occurring only once. Worth noting for this clonotype: Its antigen is undetermined.

Specified time point: patch test 1, 2 weeks after DPC sensitization. Noted treatment: therapeutic diphenylcyclopropenone sensitization with weekly scalp DPC. Venepuncture was done earlier than the placement of each patch test. The chain has TRBV5-5 and TRBJ2-1; D could derive from TRBD1 or TRBD2 (6 bases each). This specimen consisted of whole blood, obtained in connection with sensitization to the hapten diphenylcyclopropenone (DPC). The sequence came from a woman aged 45 to 65 with alopecia areata. Some clones in this sample may be carry-over from other donors' samples. The CDR3 DNA follows: TGTGCCAGCAGCCCAGGAGGGGGGCTCTACAATGAGCAGTTCTTC. Translated: CASSPGGGLYNEQFF.